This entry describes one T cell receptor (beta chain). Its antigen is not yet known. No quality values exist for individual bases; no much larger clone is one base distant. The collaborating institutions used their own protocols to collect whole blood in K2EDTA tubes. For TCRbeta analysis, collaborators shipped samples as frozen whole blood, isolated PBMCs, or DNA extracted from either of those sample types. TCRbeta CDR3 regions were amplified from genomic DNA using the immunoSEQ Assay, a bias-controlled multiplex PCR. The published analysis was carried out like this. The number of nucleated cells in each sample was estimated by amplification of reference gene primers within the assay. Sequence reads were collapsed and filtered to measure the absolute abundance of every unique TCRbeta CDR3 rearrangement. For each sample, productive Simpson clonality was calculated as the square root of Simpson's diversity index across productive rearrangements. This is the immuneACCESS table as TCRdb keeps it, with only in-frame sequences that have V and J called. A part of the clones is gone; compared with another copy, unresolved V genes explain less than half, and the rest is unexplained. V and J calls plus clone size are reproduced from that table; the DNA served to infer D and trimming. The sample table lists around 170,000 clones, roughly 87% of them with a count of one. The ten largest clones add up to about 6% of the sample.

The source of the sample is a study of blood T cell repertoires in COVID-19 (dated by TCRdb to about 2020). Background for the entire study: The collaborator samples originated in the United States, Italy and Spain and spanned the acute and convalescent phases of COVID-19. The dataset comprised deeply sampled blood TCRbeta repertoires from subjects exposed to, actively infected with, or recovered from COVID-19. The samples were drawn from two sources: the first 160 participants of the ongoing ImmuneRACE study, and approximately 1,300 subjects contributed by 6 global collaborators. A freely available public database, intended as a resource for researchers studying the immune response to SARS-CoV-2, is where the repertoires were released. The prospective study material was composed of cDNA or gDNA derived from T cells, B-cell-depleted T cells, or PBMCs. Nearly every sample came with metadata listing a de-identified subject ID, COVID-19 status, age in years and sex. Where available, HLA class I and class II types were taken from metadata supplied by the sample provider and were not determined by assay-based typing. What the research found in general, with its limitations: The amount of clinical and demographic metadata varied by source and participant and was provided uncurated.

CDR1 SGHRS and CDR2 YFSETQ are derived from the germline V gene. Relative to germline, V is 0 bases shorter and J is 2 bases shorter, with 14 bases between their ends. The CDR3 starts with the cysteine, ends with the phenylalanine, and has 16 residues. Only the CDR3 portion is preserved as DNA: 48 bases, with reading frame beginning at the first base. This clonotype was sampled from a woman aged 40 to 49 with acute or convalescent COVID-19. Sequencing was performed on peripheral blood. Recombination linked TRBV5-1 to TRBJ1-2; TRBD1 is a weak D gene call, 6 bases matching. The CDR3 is CASSLGHSGANYGYTF. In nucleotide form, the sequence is TGCGCCAGCAGCTTGGGGCATTCAGGGGCGAACTATGGCTACACCTTC. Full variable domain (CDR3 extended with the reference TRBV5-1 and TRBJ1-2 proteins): KAGVTQTPRYLIKTRGQQVTLSCSPISGHRSVSWYQQTPGQGLQFLFEYFSETQRNKGNFPGRFSGRQFSNSRSEMNVSTLELGDSALYLCASSLGHSGANYGYTFGSGTRLTVV.